The entry below describes one T cell receptor (beta chain). The data belong to a study of blood T cells in healthy people across ages. Caucasian, healthy and from Russia, the donors were aged between about 6 and 90. Peripheral blood, about 10 milliliters per donor, was collected. Trimming cost V 3 bases and J 11 bases; bases outside gene matches: 12. The CDR3 extends over 13 amino acids. CDR1 SQVTM and CDR2 ANQGSEA come from the germline V gene. The second PCR ran about 6 to 12 cycles with a sample-barcoded 5' primer and J-beta primers. TCRdb called the 5' RACE reads again in MiXCR, with one record for every CDR3 protein. The sample lists about 1.5 million distinct CDR3 sequences, less than 45% seen once, with less than 5% in the top ten.

This clonotype originated in a woman between 18 and 30 years old in good health. The chain is built from TRBV29-1 and TRBJ2-7, with 8 bases matching TRBD1. Sequenced sample: blood. CDR3 sequence (DNA): TGCAGCGTTGAGGGGGCAGGGGGCACCTTAGAGTACTTC. Translation: CSVEGAGGTLEYF.